The clone carrying this T cell receptor (beta chain) was found many times. The length of the CDR3 is 13 residues. Germline V gene data show CDR1 as SGHTA and CDR2 as FQGNSA. The ends were cut back, 5 bases at V and 9 bases at J, with 11 bases in the middle. Each CDR3 protein is one row after TCRdb ran MiXCR on the RT-PCR reads. The sample lists fewer than 800,000 distinct CDR3 sequences; more than 13% were seen once. The sequencing sample was made of memory CD4+ T cells from blood. The source of this sequence is a female donor in good health, serving as a healthy control. The chain recombines TRBV7-2 with TRBJ1-6, with unresolved D. The CDR3 reads CASSPRGGSPLHF. As DNA, the CDR3 is TGTGCCAGCAGCCCCCGAGGTGGTTCACCCCTCCACTTT.